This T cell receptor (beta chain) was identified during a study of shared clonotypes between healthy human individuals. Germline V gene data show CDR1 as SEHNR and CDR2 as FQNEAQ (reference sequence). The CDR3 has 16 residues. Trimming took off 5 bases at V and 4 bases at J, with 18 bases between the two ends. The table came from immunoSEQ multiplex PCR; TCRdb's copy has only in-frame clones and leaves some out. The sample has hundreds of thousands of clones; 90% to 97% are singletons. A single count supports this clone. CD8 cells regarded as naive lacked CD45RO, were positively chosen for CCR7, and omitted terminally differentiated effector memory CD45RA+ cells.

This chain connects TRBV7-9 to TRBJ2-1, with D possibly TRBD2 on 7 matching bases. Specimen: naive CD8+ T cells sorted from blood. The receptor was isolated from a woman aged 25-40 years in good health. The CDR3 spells CASSLGGLAAYNEQFF. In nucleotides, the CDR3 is TGTGCCAGCAGCCTTGGGGGGCTAGCGGCTTACAATGAGCAGTTCTTC.